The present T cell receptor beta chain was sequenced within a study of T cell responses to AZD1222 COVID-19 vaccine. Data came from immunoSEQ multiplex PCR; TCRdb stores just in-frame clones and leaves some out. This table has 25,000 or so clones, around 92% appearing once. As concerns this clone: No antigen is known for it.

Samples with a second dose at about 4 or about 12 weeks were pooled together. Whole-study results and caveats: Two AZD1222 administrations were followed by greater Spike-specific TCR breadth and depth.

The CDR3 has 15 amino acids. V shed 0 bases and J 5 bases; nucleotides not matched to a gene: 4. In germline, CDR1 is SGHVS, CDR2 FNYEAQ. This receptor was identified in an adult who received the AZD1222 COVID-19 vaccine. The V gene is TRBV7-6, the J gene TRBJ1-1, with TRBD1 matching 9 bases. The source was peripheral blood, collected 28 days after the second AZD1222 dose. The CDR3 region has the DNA TGTGCCAGCAGCTTAGCCGGGACAGGGAAAACTGAAGCTTTCTTT. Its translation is CASSLAGTGKTEAFF.